This TCR beta chain was identified in a study of blood T cell repertoires in COVID-19. For the study at large: The samples span acute and convalescent COVID-19 from the United States, Italy and Spain. The cDNA or gDNA used as material had been derived from T cells, B-cell-depleted T cells, or PBMCs.

In the study's own analysis: Cell counts per sample came from amplifying reference gene primers. Measured with immunoSEQ multiplex PCR; TCRdb has only the in-frame clones, and not every one. That table is the source of V, J and clone size, and D and trimming were worked out from the DNA. The sample includes tens of thousands of clones, 81% of them seen just once. This TCR was recovered from an elderly man with active or convalescent COVID-19. The source material was peripheral blood.

The CDR3 region has the DNA TGCGCCAGCAGCCAAGAGGGCATGGTAGGGGCGCAGGGAAAACTGTTTTTT. It translates to CASSQEGMVGAQGKLFF. The rearrangement uses TRBV4-1 and TRBJ1-4; maybe TRBD1 (5 bases). Trimming removed 0 bases from V and 10 bases from J, with 21 bases in between. Germline V lookup: CDR1 MGHRA, CDR2 YSYEKL. The CDR3 is made up of 17 amino acids.